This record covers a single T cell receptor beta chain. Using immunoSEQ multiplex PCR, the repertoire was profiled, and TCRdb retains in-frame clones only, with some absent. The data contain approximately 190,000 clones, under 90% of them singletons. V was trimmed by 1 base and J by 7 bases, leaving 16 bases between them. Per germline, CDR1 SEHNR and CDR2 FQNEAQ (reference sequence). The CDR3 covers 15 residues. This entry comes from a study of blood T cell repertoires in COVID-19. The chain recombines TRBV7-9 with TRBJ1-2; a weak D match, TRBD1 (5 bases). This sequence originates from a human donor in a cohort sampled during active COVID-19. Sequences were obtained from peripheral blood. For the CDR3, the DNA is TGTGCCAGCAGCTTAGGCGAGGGGAGGATCTCTGGCTACACCTTC. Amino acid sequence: CASSLGEGRISGYTF.